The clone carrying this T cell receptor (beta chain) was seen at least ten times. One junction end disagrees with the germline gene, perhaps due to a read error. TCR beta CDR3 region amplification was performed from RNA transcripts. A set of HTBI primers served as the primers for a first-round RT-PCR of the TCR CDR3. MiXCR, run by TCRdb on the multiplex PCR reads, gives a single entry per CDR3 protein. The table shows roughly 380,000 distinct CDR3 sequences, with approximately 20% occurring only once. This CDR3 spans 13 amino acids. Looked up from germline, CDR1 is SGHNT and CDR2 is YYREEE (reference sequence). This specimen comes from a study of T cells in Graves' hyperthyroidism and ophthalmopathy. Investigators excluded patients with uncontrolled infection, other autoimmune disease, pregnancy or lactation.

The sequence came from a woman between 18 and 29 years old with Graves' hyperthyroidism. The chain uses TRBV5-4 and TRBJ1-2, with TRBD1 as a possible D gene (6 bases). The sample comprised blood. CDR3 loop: CASSLTGTNGYTF. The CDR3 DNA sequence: TGTGCCAGCAGTTTGACCGGGACAAATGGATACACCTTC.